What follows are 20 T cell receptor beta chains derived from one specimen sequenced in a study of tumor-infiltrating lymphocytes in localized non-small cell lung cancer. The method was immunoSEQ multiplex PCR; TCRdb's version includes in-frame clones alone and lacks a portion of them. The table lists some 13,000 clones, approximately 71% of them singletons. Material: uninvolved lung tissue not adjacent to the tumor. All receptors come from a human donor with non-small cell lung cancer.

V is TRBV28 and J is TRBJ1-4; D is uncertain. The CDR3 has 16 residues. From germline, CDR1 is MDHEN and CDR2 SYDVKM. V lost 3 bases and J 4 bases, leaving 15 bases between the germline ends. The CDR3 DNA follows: TGTGCCAGCAGTTTGAACCCTCGGGGAGGTAATGAAAAACTGTTTTTT. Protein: CASSLNPRGGNEKLFF.

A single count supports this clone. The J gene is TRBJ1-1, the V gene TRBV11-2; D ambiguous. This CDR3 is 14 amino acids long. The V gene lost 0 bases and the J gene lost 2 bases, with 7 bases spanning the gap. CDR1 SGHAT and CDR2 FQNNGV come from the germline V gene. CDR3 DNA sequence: TGTGCCAGCAGCTTAGACCTGGGAAACACTGAAGCTTTCTTT. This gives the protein CASSLDLGNTEAFF. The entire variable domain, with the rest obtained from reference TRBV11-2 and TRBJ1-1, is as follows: EAGVAQSPRYKIIEKRQSVAFWCNPISGHATLYWYQQILGQGPKLLIQFQNNGVVDDSQLPKDRFSAERLKGVDSTLKIQPAKLEDSAVYLCASSLDLGNTEAFFGQGTRLTVV.

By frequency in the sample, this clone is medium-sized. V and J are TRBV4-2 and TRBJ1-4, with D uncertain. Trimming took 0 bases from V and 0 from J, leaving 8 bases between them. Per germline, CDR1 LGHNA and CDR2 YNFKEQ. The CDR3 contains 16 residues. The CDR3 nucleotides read TGTGCCAGCAGCCAAGATGGGAGTGCAACTAATGAAAAACTGTTTTTT. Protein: CASSQDGSATNEKLFF.

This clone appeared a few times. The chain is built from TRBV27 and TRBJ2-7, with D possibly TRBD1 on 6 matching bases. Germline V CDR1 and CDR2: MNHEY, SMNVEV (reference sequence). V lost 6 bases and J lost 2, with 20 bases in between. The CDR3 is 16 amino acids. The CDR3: CASSSVSQGSTYEQYV. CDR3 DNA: TGTGCCAGCAGCAGCGTCTCCCAGGGGTCTACCTACGAGCAGTACGTC.

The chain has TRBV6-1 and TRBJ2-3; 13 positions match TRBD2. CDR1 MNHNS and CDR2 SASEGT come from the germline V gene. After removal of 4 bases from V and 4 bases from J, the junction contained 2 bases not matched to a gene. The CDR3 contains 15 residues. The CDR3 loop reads CASSVGTSGADTQYF. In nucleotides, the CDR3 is TGTGCCAGCAGTGTGGGGACTAGCGGGGCAGATACGCAGTATTTT.

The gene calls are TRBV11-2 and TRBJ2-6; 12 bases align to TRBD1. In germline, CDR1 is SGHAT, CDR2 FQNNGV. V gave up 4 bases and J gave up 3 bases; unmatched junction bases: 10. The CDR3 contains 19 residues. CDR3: CASSSTRGTGGFGANVLTF. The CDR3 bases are TGTGCCAGCAGCTCGACAAGAGGGACAGGGGGCTTTGGGGCCAACGTCCTGACTTTC.

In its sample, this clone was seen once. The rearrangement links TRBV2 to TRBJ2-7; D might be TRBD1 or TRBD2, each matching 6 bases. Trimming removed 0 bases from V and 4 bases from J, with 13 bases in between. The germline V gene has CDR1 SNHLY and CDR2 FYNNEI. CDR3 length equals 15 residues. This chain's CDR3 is CASSEAPIGGYEQYV. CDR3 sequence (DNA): TGTGCCAGCAGTGAAGCCCCCATAGGGGGGTACGAGCAGTACGTC.

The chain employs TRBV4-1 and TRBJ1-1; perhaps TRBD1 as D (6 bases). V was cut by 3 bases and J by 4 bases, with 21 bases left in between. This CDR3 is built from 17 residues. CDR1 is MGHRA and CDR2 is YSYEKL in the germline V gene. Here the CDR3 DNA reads TGCGCCAGCAGCCACCCGTCTTACAGGGTTGCAGGCACTGAAGCTTTCTTT. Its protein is CASSHPSYRVAGTEAFF.

The CDR3 bases are TGTGCCTGGGATCCGGGCTACAACTCCTACGAGCAGTACTTC. It specifies CAWDPGYNSYEQYF. The V and J genes are TRBV30 and TRBJ2-7; D unclear. Looked up from germline, CDR1 is GTSNPN and CDR2 is SVGIG (reference sequence). The CDR3 runs to 14 residues. Trimming took off 5 bases at V and 0 bases at J, with 14 bases between the two ends.

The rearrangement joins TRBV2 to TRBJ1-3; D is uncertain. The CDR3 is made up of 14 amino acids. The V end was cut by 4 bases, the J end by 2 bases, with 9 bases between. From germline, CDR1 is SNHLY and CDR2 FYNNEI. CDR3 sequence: CASSAEEAGNTIYF. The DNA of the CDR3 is TGTGCCAGCAGTGCCGAGGAGGCTGGAAACACCATATATTTT.

The CDR3 DNA is TGTGCCAGCAGCCGCCGTCACAAAGAAGAGCAGTACTTC. As protein: CASSRRHKEEQYF. The V gene is TRBV7-2, the J gene TRBJ2-7, with D hard to call. CDR1 and CDR2 (germline): SGHTA, FQGNSA. This CDR3 has 13 residues. V was trimmed by 5 bases and J by 7 bases, leaving 15 bases between them.

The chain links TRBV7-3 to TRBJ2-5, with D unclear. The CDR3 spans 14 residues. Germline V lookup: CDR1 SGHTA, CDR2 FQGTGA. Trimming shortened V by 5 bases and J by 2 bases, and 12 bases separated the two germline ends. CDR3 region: CASSNDADQETQYF. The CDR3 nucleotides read TGTGCCAGCAGCAACGACGCAGATCAAGAGACCCAGTACTTC.

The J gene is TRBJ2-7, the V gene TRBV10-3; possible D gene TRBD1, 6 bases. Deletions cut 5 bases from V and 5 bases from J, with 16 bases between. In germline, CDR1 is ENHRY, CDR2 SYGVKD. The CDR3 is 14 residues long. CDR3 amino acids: CAISYSLGQNEQYV. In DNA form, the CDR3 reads TGTGCCATCAGTTATTCCCTAGGACAGAACGAGCAGTACGTC.

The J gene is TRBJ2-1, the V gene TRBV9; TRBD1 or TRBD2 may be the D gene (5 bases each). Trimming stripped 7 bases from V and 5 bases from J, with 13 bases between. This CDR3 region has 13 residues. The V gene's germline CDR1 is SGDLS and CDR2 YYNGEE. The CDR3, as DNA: TGTGCCAGCCATGGGGGAGCGGACAATGAGCAGTTCTTC. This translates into CASHGGADNEQFF.

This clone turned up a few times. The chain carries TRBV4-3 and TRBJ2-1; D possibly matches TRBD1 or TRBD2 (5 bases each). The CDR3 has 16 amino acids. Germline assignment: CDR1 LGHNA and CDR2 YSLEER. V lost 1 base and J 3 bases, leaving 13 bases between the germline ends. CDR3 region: CASSQGTQGGYNEQFF. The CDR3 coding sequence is TGCGCCAGCAGCCAAGGGACTCAGGGTGGCTACAATGAGCAGTTCTTC.

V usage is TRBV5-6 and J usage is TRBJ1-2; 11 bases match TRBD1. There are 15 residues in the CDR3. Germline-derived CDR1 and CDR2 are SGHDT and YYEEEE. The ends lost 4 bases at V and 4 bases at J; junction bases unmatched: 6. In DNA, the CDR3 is TGTGCCAGCAGCAGAGGGACAGGGGGGAGCTATGGCTACACCTTC. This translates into CASSRGTGGSYGYTF.

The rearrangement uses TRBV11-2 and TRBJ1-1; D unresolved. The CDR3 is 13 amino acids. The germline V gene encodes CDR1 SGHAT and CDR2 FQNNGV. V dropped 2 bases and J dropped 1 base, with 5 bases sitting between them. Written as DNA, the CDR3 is TGTGCCAGCAGCTTACTAGGGAACACTGAAGCTTTCTTT. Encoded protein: CASSLLGNTEAFF. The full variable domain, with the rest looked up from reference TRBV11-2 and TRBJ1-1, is EAGVAQSPRYKIIEKRQSVAFWCNPISGHATLYWYQQILGQGPKLLIQFQNNGVVDDSQLPKDRFSAERLKGVDSTLKIQPAKLEDSAVYLCASSLLGNTEAFFGQGTRLTVV.

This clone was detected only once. The CDR3 loop is CASSPRAQGWQFF. CDR3 DNA: TGCGCCAGCAGCCCTCGAGCCCAGGGCTGGCAGTTCTTC. The rearrangement joins TRBV4-3 to TRBJ2-1, with D tentatively TRBD1 (5 bases). The CDR3 spans 13 residues. V shed 4 bases and J shed 12 bases, with 16 bases lying between them. Germline CDR1 is LGHNA and CDR2 is YSLEER.

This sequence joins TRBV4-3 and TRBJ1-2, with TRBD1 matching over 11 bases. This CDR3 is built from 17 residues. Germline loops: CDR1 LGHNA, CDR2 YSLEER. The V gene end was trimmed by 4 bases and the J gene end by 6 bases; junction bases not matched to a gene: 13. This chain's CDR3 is CASSPRTGGVGDHGYTF. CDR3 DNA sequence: TGCGCCAGCAGCCCCCGGACAGGGGGCGTGGGAGACCATGGCTACACCTTC.

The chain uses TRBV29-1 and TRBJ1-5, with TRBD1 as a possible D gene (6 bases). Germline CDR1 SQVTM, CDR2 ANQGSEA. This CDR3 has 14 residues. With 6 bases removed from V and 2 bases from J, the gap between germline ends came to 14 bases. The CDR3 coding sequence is TGCAGCGTCACACAGGGTAACGGCAATCAGCCCCAGCATTTT. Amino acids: CSVTQGNGNQPQHF.